The sequence of this T cell receptor (beta chain) was determined in a study of T cell responses to AZD1222 COVID-19 vaccine. Sequenced by immunoSEQ multiplex PCR; TCRdb stores in-frame clones only, minus some. The table lists over 100,000 clones, 65% to 90% of them singletons. V gave up 1 base and J gave up 0 bases, with 11 bases separating them. This CDR3 has 16 amino acids. CDR1 is SGHTA, CDR2 FQGTGA, per germline. This clone was seen just once. This receptor was taken from an adult who received the MenACWY meningococcal vaccine as a control. Sequences were derived from peripheral blood, sampled 28 days after the second dose of the MenACWY control vaccine. The rearrangement joins TRBV7-3 to TRBJ2-3; D is unclear. This CDR3 is CASSLIGGMSTDTQYF. CDR3 in DNA: TGTGCCAGCAGCTTAATCGGTGGGATGAGCACAGATACGCAGTATTTT.